What follows is one TCR beta chain and its context. Its cognate antigen is unknown. These data come from a study of CD8 T cells in Susac syndrome. Study-wide findings and caveats: The number of individuals included in the study's TCR sequencing and HLA analysis was acknowledged as relatively small.

V lost 6 bases, J lost 4 bases, and 7 bases stayed unmatched. Per the germline V gene, CDR1 is DFQATT and CDR2 is SNEGSKA (reference sequence). This CDR3 is built from 15 residues. RNA totalling roughly 0.5 to 1 ug underwent reverse transcription with random hexamers. Coverage of TCR beta CDR3 amplification by immunoSEQ multiplex PCR extended to 54 Vbeta and 13 Jbeta. TCRdb re-analysed the immunoSEQ multiplex PCR reads in MiXCR, keeping a single row per CDR3 protein. The data contain about 120,000 distinct CDR3 sequences, around 90% of them seen just once; the ten biggest clones take up roughly 0.14%.

The rearrangement joins TRBV20-1 to TRBJ2-5; 14 bases are shared with TRBD2. The sequencing input was CD4+ T cells from PBMCs. The source is a human donor in good health. The CDR3 DNA reads as TGCAGTGCCATTAGACTAGCGGGGGGGCTAGAGACCCAGTACTTC. Translated, it gives CSAIRLAGGLETQYF.